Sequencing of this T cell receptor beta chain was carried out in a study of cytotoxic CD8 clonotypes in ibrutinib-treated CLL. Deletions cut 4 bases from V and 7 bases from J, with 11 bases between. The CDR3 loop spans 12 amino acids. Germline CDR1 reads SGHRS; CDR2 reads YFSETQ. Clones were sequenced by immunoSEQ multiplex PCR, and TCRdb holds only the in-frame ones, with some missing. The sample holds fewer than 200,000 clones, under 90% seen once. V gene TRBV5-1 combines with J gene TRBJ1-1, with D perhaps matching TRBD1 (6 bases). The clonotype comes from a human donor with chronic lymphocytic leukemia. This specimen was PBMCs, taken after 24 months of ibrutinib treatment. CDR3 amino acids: CASSQQGGEAFF. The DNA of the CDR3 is TGCGCCAGCAGCCAACAGGGAGGTGAAGCTTTCTTT.